The rows below give T cell receptor beta chains drawn from one sample of a study of blood T cells in healthy people across ages. One entry per CDR3 protein results from TCRdb running MiXCR on the 5' RACE reads. The sample carries 900,000 to 950,000 distinct CDR3 sequences, just under 30% recorded once. These data are also associated with another study on T cells of mothers and their children.

Sequenced sample: blood. The receptor set was obtained from a woman aged 40 to 50 in good health. CDR3s include the opening cysteine and the closing phenylalanine or tryptophan. D genes are given only for firm matches. Expanded clones get a size class; other rows say once, few or many, or leave the size out.

size: -; V: TRBV6-2/TRBV6-3; J: TRBJ2-7; D: -; DNA: TGTGCCAGCAGACCCTCGGCCGTCTACGAGCAGTACTTC; CDR3: CASRPSAVYEQYF
size: many; V: TRBV20-1; J: TRBJ2-3; D: -; DNA: TGCAGTGCTCCTCAGAGGCGGTCTAGCACAGATACGCAGTATTTT; CDR3: CSAPQRRSSTDTQYF
size: few; V: TRBV7-8; J: TRBJ2-1; D: TRBD1; DNA: TGTGCCAGCAGCGGGGGACAGGGGATAGGTGAGCAGTTCTTC; CDR3: CASSGGQGIGEQFF
size: many; V: TRBV10-3; J: TRBJ2-7; D: -; DNA: TGTGCCATCAGTGAGACCTCCTACGAGCAGTACTTC; CDR3: CAISETSYEQYF
size: few; V: TRBV5-1; J: TRBJ2-1; D: -; DNA: TGCGCCAACAGCTTGGCCGGGTGGGTGCCCGGGGAAAATGAGCAGTTCTTC; CDR3: CANSLAGWVPGENEQFF
size: few; V: TRBV6-1; J: TRBJ1-2; D: -; DNA: TGTGCCAGCAGTGAACCCCCCTACTATGCTGGCTACACCTTC; CDR3: CASSEPPYYAGYTF
size: -; V: TRBV28; J: TRBJ1-5; D: -; DNA: TGTGCCAGCAGGGACCGGACGTCGACCCAGCCCCAGCATTTT; CDR3: CASRDRTSTQPQHF
size: once; V: TRBV7-9; J: TRBJ2-1; D: -; DNA: TGTGCCAGCAGCTTAAGTTACAGAGGAAATGAGCAGTTCTTC; CDR3: CASSLSYRGNEQFF
size: many; V: TRBV27; J: TRBJ1-4; D: -; DNA: TGTGCCAGCAGTTTCCGAGGTGAAAAACTGTTTTTT; CDR3: CASSFRGEKLFF
size: -; V: TRBV18; J: TRBJ2-1; D: TRBD2; DNA: TGTGCCAGCTCACCACGTGGTTCTAGCGGGGGGCTCTACAATGAGCAGTTCTTC; CDR3: CASSPRGSSGGLYNEQFF
size: -; V: TRBV9; J: TRBJ2-4; D: -; DNA: TGTGCCAGCAGCGCGACAGGGAGGTCTAACGAGGATCAGTACTTC; CDR3: CASSATGRSNEDQYF
size: many; V: TRBV18; J: TRBJ2-5; D: -; DNA: TGTGCCAGCTCACCGCCACCGGCCGGTCTACAAGAGACCCAGTACTTC; CDR3: CASSPPPAGLQETQYF
size: many; V: TRBV18; J: TRBJ2-7; D: -; DNA: TGTGCCAGCTCACCACTCCCAGTACTCTACGAGCAGTACTTC; CDR3: CASSPLPVLYEQYF
size: -; V: TRBV11-2; J: TRBJ1-5; D: -; DNA: TGTGCCAGCAGCTCCGGACAGTTAGATCAGCCCCAGCATTTT; CDR3: CASSSGQLDQPQHF
size: -; V: TRBV5-1; J: TRBJ2-3; D: -; DNA: TGCGCCAGCAGCTTGGGGGCAGGGAGTGTAGATACACAGTATTTT; CDR3: CASSLGAGSVDTQYF